This T cell receptor beta chain stems from a study of shared clonotypes between healthy human individuals. The overall study: CD4 naive cells filled three plates per donor, CD4 memory three, CD8 naive two and CD8 memory one.

Trimming pared 3 bases from V and 0 bases from J, leaving 15 bases between. The CDR3 consists of 17 residues. Germline V lookup: CDR1 MGHDK, CDR2 SYGVNS. The data were produced by immunoSEQ multiplex PCR, yet TCRdb's version contains in-frame clones alone and is incomplete. The sample contains over 2 million clones, roughly 92% of which appear only once. Material: naive CD4+ T cells from PBMCs. The subset here: CD45RA+ positively selected. This rearrangement joins TRBV25-1 to TRBJ2-1, with a possible D match to TRBD1 (5 bases). The source is a man aged 18 to 35 in good health. Some clones in this sample may be carry-over from other donors' samples. This CDR3 is CASSDQGISRSYNEQFF. CDR3 sequence (DNA): TGTGCCAGCAGTGATCAGGGCATTAGTCGCTCCTACAATGAGCAGTTCTTC.